One sample yielded the 24 T cell receptor beta chains listed below, sequenced in a study of radiation and T cells in renal cell carcinoma. The protocol was immunoSEQ multiplex PCR, while the TCRdb copy is restricted to in-frame clones and leaves out a portion. The sample lists roughly 100,000 clones; approximately 86% were seen once. Time point here: baseline pretreatment blood. Stated treatment: 15 Gy SBRT to primary tumor, nephrectomy 4 weeks later. The sample was blood, taken from a patient whose treatment included radiotherapy and nephrectomy. These receptors were obtained from a man in his fifties or sixties with renal cell carcinoma.

The rearrangement joins TRBV7-2 to TRBJ1-2; 8 bases align to TRBD1. V shed 0 bases and J 4 bases; nucleotides not matched to a gene: 7. This CDR3 region has 16 residues. Per germline, CDR1 SGHTA and CDR2 FQGNSA. The CDR3 is CASSLAQVTGVYGYTF. CDR3 nucleotides: TGTGCCAGCAGCTTAGCGCAAGTGACAGGGGTCTATGGCTACACCTTC.

J is TRBJ2-1 and V is TRBV7-9, with 8 bases aligning to TRBD2. This CDR3 has 15 residues. CDR1 and CDR2 from the germline V gene are SEHNR and FQNEAQ (reference sequence). Trimming at V came to 5 bases and at J to 4 bases, leaving 7 bases not matched to a gene. This CDR3 is CASSPTGRGYNEQFF. As DNA, the CDR3 is TGTGCCAGCAGCCCTACCGGGAGGGGGTACAATGAGCAGTTCTTC.

V gene TRBV10-1 combines with J gene TRBJ2-1; perhaps TRBD1 as D (5 bases). Trimming shortened V by 11 bases and J by 3 bases, and 20 bases separated the two germline ends. The CDR3 has 15 residues. Germline V lookup: CDR1 WNHNN, CDR2 SYGVQD (reference sequence). The CDR3 sequence is CAVTTLTGVYNEQFF. The CDR3 nucleotides read TGCGCCGTGACCACGCTCACAGGAGTCTACAATGAGCAGTTCTTC.

This chain uses TRBV5-1 with TRBJ1-1, with D perhaps matching TRBD1 (5 bases). In germline, CDR1 is SGHRS, CDR2 YFSETQ. The CDR3 has 16 amino acids. Trimming pared 4 bases from V and 1 base from J, leaving 17 bases between. CDR3 protein: CASSLTATSANTEAFF. The CDR3, as DNA: TGCGCCAGCAGCCTGACAGCTACGTCGGCGAACACTGAAGCTTTCTTT.

This chain links TRBV7-9 with TRBJ2-5; 8 positions match TRBD2. Germline loops: CDR1 SEHNR, CDR2 FQNEAQ (reference sequence). This CDR3 contains 14 residues. The V gene end was trimmed by 4 bases and the J gene end by 1 base; junction bases not matched to a gene: 2. This CDR3 is CASSSGGGQETQYF. In nucleotides, the CDR3 is TGTGCCAGCAGCTCGGGAGGGGGCCAAGAGACCCAGTACTTC.

The chain has TRBV6-1 and TRBJ1-5; D perhaps matches TRBD1 (6 bases). Germline CDR1 reads MNHNS; CDR2 reads SASEGT. The V gene lost 7 bases and the J gene lost 4 bases, with 11 bases spanning the gap. This CDR3 has 13 amino acids. CDR3 DNA: TGTGCCAGCAAAGGACAGCTGAATCAGCCCCAGCATTTT. Its protein product is CASKGQLNQPQHF.

The chain couples TRBV7-2 to TRBJ2-7, with D tentatively TRBD1 (5 bases). V shed 5 bases and J shed 0 bases, with 11 bases lying between them. CDR3 length equals 14 residues. Germline lookup yields CDR1 SGHTA and CDR2 FQGNSA. As DNA, the CDR3 is TGTGCCAGCAGCCCGAGGACATACTCCTACGAGCAGTACTTC. It is translated as CASSPRTYSYEQYF.

V is TRBV2 and J is TRBJ2-1; unclear D gene. Per germline, CDR1 SNHLY and CDR2 FYNNEI. V was trimmed by 7 bases and J by 0 bases, leaving 7 bases between them. The CDR3 runs 13 residues. For the CDR3, the DNA is TGTGCCAGCACTCAGAGCTCCTACAATGAGCAGTTCTTC. Protein product: CASTQSSYNEQFF.

The V call is TRBV13, the J call TRBJ1-2; TRBD1 matches at 8 bases. The CDR3 is 13 amino acids. With 5 bases clipped from V and 8 bases from J, the junction kept 7 bases outside the gene matches. CDR1 PRHDT and CDR2 FYEKMQ come from the germline V gene (reference sequence). The CDR3 nucleotides are TGTGCCAGCAGCCCAGGGACAGGTTTCGGCTACACCTTC. Translation: CASSPGTGFGYTF. Supplemented by reference TRBV13 and TRBJ1-2, the full variable domain reads AAGVIQSPRHLIKEKRETATLKCYPIPRHDTVYWYQQGPGQDPQFLISFYEKMQSDKGSIPDRFSAQQFSDYHSELNMSSLELGDSALYFCASSPGTGFGYTFGSGTRLTVV.

This clone has more than one count but fewer than ten. The chain uses TRBV29-1 and TRBJ1-5; weak D call: TRBD1 (5 bases). In germline, CDR1 is SQVTM, CDR2 ANQGSEA. The CDR3 has 13 residues. V was cut by 6 bases and J by 5 bases, with 14 bases left in between. This CDR3 reads CSVNDSPDQPQHF. Here the CDR3 DNA reads TGCAGCGTAAATGACAGCCCGGATCAGCCCCAGCATTTT.

The chain links TRBV15 to TRBJ1-1; the match to TRBD1 covers 10 bases. Trimming at V came to 1 base and at J to 10 bases, leaving 6 bases not matched to a gene. Germline CDR1 is LNHNV and CDR2 is YYDKDF (reference sequence). The CDR3 runs to 14 residues. CDR3 sequence reads: CATSRGTGDRGAFF. The CDR3 DNA sequence: TGTGCCACCAGCAGAGGTACCGGGGACAGGGGAGCTTTCTTT.

V and J are TRBV6-5 and TRBJ2-3; TRBD2 matches 11 bases. V was clipped by 6 bases and J by 3 bases; unmatched bases: 2. Looked up from germline, CDR1 is MNHEY and CDR2 is SVGAGI. This CDR3 contains 14 residues. The CDR3: CASRLAGVTDTQYF. In nucleotides, the CDR3 is TGTGCCAGCAGACTAGCGGGAGTAACAGATACGCAGTATTTT.

The chain combines TRBV2 with TRBJ1-1; D remains unclear. Trimming shortened V by 6 bases and J by 4 bases, and 6 bases separated the two germline ends. The CDR3 sequence is 11 residues long. Per germline, CDR1 SNHLY and CDR2 FYNNEI. The CDR3 region is CASSVSTEAFF. As DNA, the CDR3 is TGTGCCAGCAGCGTTTCCACTGAAGCTTTCTTT.

V and J are TRBV13 and TRBJ2-7; TRBD1 agrees at 7 bases. Germline V gene lookup returns CDR1 PRHDT and CDR2 FYEKMQ (reference sequence). The V segment lost 4 bases and the J segment 6 bases; nucleotides outside the gene matches: 6. The CDR3 has 13 residues. The CDR3: CASSWGQSSEQYF. The CDR3 nucleotides are TGTGCCAGCAGCTGGGGACAGTCCAGCGAGCAGTACTTC.

The CDR3 loop is CAWRPTGGEAFF. The CDR3 nucleotides are TGTGCCTGGAGACCTACAGGGGGCGAAGCTTTCTTT. The chain couples TRBV30 to TRBJ1-1; the match to TRBD1 covers 9 bases. Germline CDR1 and CDR2: GTSNPN and SVGIG (reference sequence). With V trimmed by 3 bases and J by 8 bases, 4 bases remained unmatched. The CDR3 consists of 12 residues.

This chain connects TRBV7-9 to TRBJ2-3, with D uncertain. Germline-derived CDR1 and CDR2 are SEHNR and FQNEAQ (reference sequence). The germline V and J ends were trimmed by 1 base and 4 bases, with 12 bases remaining between them. This CDR3 is built from 15 residues. The CDR3 reads CASSLGTLKADTQYF. The CDR3 coding sequence is TGTGCCAGCAGCTTAGGGACCCTCAAGGCAGATACGCAGTATTTT.

V is TRBV18 and J is TRBJ2-1, with 11 bases aligning to TRBD2. The CDR3 has 15 residues. Losses at the gene ends were 6 bases for V and 3 bases for J; bases not matched to a gene: 4. Germline-derived CDR1 and CDR2 are KGHSH and LQKENI. The chain's CDR3 is CASSTGTSGYNEQFF. The CDR3 DNA reads TGTGCCAGCTCCACCGGGACTAGCGGCTACAATGAGCAGTTCTTC.

In its sample, this clone was seen once. The CDR3 DNA reads TGTGCCATCAGTGACGTTAACGAAGGATCCTACGAGCAGTACTTC. Its translation is CAISDVNEGSYEQYF. The chain is built from TRBV10-3 and TRBJ2-7; D is unresolved. The V end lost 3 bases, the J end lost 1 base, and 13 bases lay between the germline ends. CDR1 and CDR2 (germline): ENHRY, SYGVKD. This CDR3 has 15 amino acids.

Here the CDR3 reads CASSSSGRRDIQYF. The CDR3 nucleotides are TGTGCCAGCAGCTCTAGCGGGAGGAGGGACATTCAGTACTTC. The chain carries TRBV7-9 and TRBJ2-4, with TRBD2 matching 11 bases. The ends lost 4 bases at V and 8 bases at J; junction bases unmatched: 4. From germline, CDR1 is SEHNR and CDR2 FQNEAQ (reference sequence). The CDR3 is made up of 14 amino acids.

This clone was counted between two and nine times. Additional DNA sequences in this sample encode the identical CDR3. J is TRBJ2-3 and V is TRBV11-2; no definite D call. The CDR3 sequence is 12 residues long. V lost 2 bases to trimming and J lost 3 bases, with 3 bases between them. Germline V gene data show CDR1 as SGHAT and CDR2 as FQNNGV. The CDR3 loop is CASSLRTDTQYF. Here the CDR3 DNA reads TGTGCCAGCAGCTTACGTACAGATACGCAGTATTTT.

In nucleotides, the CDR3 is TGCGCCAGCAGCCAAGGACGCGCGGGAGGGACCAATGAGCAGTTCTTC. This translates into CASSQGRAGGTNEQFF. J is TRBJ2-1 and V is TRBV4-1, with 9 nucleotides matching TRBD2. J was trimmed by 6 bases and V by 1 base; bases with no gene match: 7. This CDR3 spans 16 amino acids. Germline V gene sequence: CDR1 MGHRA, CDR2 YSYEKL.

The chain carries TRBV5-1 and TRBJ2-5; D not certain. The CDR3 loop spans 14 amino acids. V lost 0 bases to trimming and J lost 2 bases, with 8 bases between them. Germline V lookup: CDR1 SGHRS, CDR2 YFSETQ. The CDR3 DNA follows: TGCGCCAGCAGCTTGGCCGGGTGGCAAGAGACCCAGTACTTC. It specifies CASSLAGWQETQYF.

The chain combines TRBV4-2 with TRBJ2-1; TRBD2 matches at 9 bases. Germline loops: CDR1 LGHNA, CDR2 YNFKEQ. V dropped 3 bases and J dropped 10; count of bases not matched to a gene: 19. The CDR3 spans 18 residues. The CDR3 DNA reads TGTGCCAGCAGCCACGTTAATCAGCGGGGGGCCGCTTATAGCGAGCAGTTCTTC. Translating it yields CASSHVNQRGAAYSEQFF.

This rearrangement joins TRBV28 to TRBJ2-1; D not certain. With 6 bases removed from V and 0 bases from J, the gap between germline ends came to 12 bases. The CDR3 covers 15 residues. Germline-derived CDR1 and CDR2 are MDHEN and SYDVKM. The CDR3 region has the DNA TGTGCCAGCAGGATTGGCCCGAGCTCCTACAATGAGCAGTTCTTC. Translating gives CASRIGPSSYNEQFF.